Listed below are T cell receptor beta chains from one sample, sequenced in a study of T cells in Graves' hyperthyroidism and ophthalmopathy. TCRdb re-derived calls from the multiplex PCR reads in MiXCR, one entry per CDR3 protein. The sample has approximately 600,000 distinct CDR3 sequences; about a sixth are singletons. The sample taken for sequencing was blood. Source of these receptors: a woman aged 25 to 39 with Graves' hyperthyroidism. The CDR3 runs from the conserved cysteine through the conserved F or W. The D gene is left open where the match is weak. Some rows mark clone size as missing; the rest say once, few, many or name a class of expanded clone.

v_gene	d_gene	j_gene	abundance	CDR3nt	CDR3aa
TRBV4-1	.	TRBJ2-5	.	TGCGCCAGCAGCCGGGATAAAGGCACCCAGTACTTC	CASSRDKGTQYF
TRBV5-1	TRBD1	TRBJ2-3	.	TGCGCCAGCAGCTTAGGACAGGGGTTTGCAGATACGCAGTATTTT	CASSLGQGFADTQYF
TRBV2	.	TRBJ1-1	many	TGTGCCAGCAGTGAAGAGATCACTGAAGCTTTCTTT	CASSEEITEAFF
TRBV27	.	TRBJ1-6	few	TGTGCCAGCAGTTTATCCCATAATTCACCCCTCCACTTT	CASSLSHNSPLHF
TRBV20-1	.	TRBJ1-3	.	TGCAGTGCTAAACCCTGGACCGGCAACTCTGGAAACACCATATATTTT	CSAKPWTGNSGNTIYF
TRBV11-2	.	TRBJ1-1	many	TGTGCCAGCAGCTCAGGCCTTCGACGGATTGAAGCTTTCTTT	CASSSGLRRIEAFF
TRBV20-1	.	TRBJ2-1	few	TGCAGTGCTGACCCCTTACAGGGCTCGCGTGAGCAGTTCTTC	CSADPLQGSREQFF
TRBV19	.	TRBJ1-5	few	TGTGCCAGTAGTATAACGGAATATAGCAATCAGCCCCAGCATTTT	CASSITEYSNQPQHF
TRBV27	.	TRBJ2-1	many	TGTGCCAGCAGTTTAGAGAGGGGAAATGAGCAGTTCTTC	CASSLERGNEQFF
TRBV27	.	TRBJ1-2	many	TGTGCCAGCAGTTGGGGGATGACAGGCCTCTATGGCTACACCTTC	CASSWGMTGLYGYTF
TRBV28	.	TRBJ1-5	many	TGTGCCAGCAGTTTACTCTCTGGTAGTGGCAATCAGCCCCAGCATTTT	CASSLLSGSGNQPQHF
TRBV20-1	TRBD2	TRBJ2-1	few	TGCAGTGCTAGTTGGGGACTAGCCCATCCTAGGCACTCCTACAATGAGCAGTTCTTC	CSASWGLAHPRHSYNEQFF
TRBV19	TRBD2	TRBJ2-3	many	TGTGCCAGTCTCGGACTAGCGGGAGGCACAGATACGCAGTATTTT	CASLGLAGGTDTQYF
TRBV27	.	TRBJ2-1	many	TGTGCCAGCAGTCCCTGGGCAGGGAGAGGCTACAATGAGCAGTTCTTC	CASSPWAGRGYNEQFF
TRBV4-3	TRBD2	TRBJ2-3	.	TGCGCCAGCACCGCGACTAGCGGGACCGCAGATACGCAGTATTTT	CASTATSGTADTQYF
TRBV28	.	TRBJ2-7	many	TGTGCCAGCAGTTTAGAAGGGGGGGAGCAGTACTTC	CASSLEGGEQYF
TRBV5-8	.	TRBJ2-3	many	TGTGCCAGCAGCCCCGGGGGAGCTTGGGACACAGATACGCAGTATTTT	CASSPGGAWDTDTQYF
TRBV5-6	TRBD1	TRBJ1-1	many	TGTGCCAGCAGCTTCAAAAGACAGGGGCAAGGCACTGAAGCTTTCTTT	CASSFKRQGQGTEAFF
TRBV9	.	TRBJ2-1	.	TGTGCCAGCAGCGTAGCAGCCAATGAGCAGTTCTTC	CASSVAANEQFF
TRBV4-1	TRBD1	TRBJ2-7	few	TGCGCCAGCAGCGGGGCCTTTCCGGGACAGGGTTACGAGCAGTACTTC	CASSGAFPGQGYEQYF
TRBV3-1	.	TRBJ2-3	many	TGTGCCAGCAGCCAAGTAGGCGGACTAAGGAGTCGGGATACGCAGTATTTT	CASSQVGGLRSRDTQYF
TRBV7-2	TRBD1	TRBJ2-5	.	TGTGCCAGCAGCTTTTTTACCCGGACAGGCGAGACCCAGTACTTC	CASSFFTRTGETQYF
TRBV19	.	TRBJ1-4	.	TGTGCCAGTAGTATGGACAGACCTGAAAAACTGTTTTTT	CASSMDRPEKLFF
TRBV12-3/TRBV12-4	.	TRBJ1-5	many	TGTGCCAGCAGTTTCGACAGCTACAATCAGCCCCAGCATTTT	CASSFDSYNQPQHF
TRBV28	TRBD2	TRBJ2-7	many	TGTGCCAGCAGTTTGGAAGGACGAGCGGGAACCTCCGAGCAGTACTTC	CASSLEGRAGTSEQYF
TRBV7-2	.	TRBJ1-4	.	TGTGCCAGCAGCTTAGTGGCAGAGAATGAAAAACTGTTTTTT	CASSLVAENEKLFF
TRBV20-1	TRBD2	TRBJ2-2	many	TGCAGTGCTCCGGGACTAGCCGCCGGGGAGCTGTTTTTT	CSAPGLAAGELFF
TRBV10-3	TRBD2	TRBJ2-7	many	TGTGCCATCAGTGAACTAGCGGGAGGATTGGGAGAGCAGTACTTC	CAISELAGGLGEQYF
TRBV10-3	TRBD1	TRBJ1-1	few	TGTGCCATCAGGTCAGGGGGTATGGGAGCTTTCTTT	CAIRSGGMGAFF
TRBV7-2	TRBD1	TRBJ2-5	.	TGCGCCAGCAGCCATCTGACAGGGGGTTATCAAGAGACCCAGTACTTC	CASSHLTGGYQETQYF
TRBV30	.	TRBJ1-1	.	TGTGCCTGGAGTGTCCTGGGAGGGGACACTGAAGCTTTCTTT	CAWSVLGGDTEAFF
TRBV5-1	TRBD2	TRBJ2-1	.	TGCGCCAGCAGCTTTCGGGGGGAAGTACAAAATGAGCAGTTCTTC	CASSFRGEVQNEQFF
TRBV13	TRBD2	TRBJ2-1	many	TGTGCCAGCAGCTGGGGTAGCGGGACTACCTACAATGAGCAGTTCTTC	CASSWGSGTTYNEQFF
TRBV28	TRBD1	TRBJ1-1	many	TGTGCCAGCAGTCCGGACAGGGGGAACCCCATGAACACTGAAGCTTTCTTT	CASSPDRGNPMNTEAFF
TRBV20-1	TRBD2	TRBJ2-3	many	TGCAGTGCTAGAAAACCGGGACTAGCCACAGATACGCAGTATTTT	CSARKPGLATDTQYF
TRBV9	.	TRBJ2-1	.	TGTGCCAGCCGCCCTCCGGACGAGAACAATGAGCAGTTCTTC	CASRPPDENNEQFF
TRBV2	.	TRBJ2-3	many	TGTGCCAGCAGTGAGTTCCTAGAGGATACGCAGTATTTT	CASSEFLEDTQYF
TRBV2	.	TRBJ2-3	many	TGTGCCAGCAGTGAGGAATTCCTATCAGATACGCAGTATTTT	CASSEEFLSDTQYF
TRBV13	.	TRBJ2-7	many	TGTGCCAGCAGGAAGGGGCGGTACGAGCAGTACTTC	CASRKGRYEQYF
TRBV7-2	.	TRBJ1-4	many	TGTGCCAGCAGCTCTCGCCCTGAAAAACTGTTTTTT	CASSSRPEKLFF
TRBV15	.	TRBJ2-7	.	TGTGCCACCAGCAGGTCCGGGGAATCCTACGAGCAGTACTTC	CATSRSGESYEQYF
TRBV5-4	TRBD2	TRBJ2-1	.	TGTGCCAGCAGCTTGTGGCTAGCGGGCAATGAGCAGTTCTTC	CASSLWLAGNEQFF
TRBV20-1	TRBD1	TRBJ2-1	.	TGCAGTGCTAGAGGTCGGACAGGCTCAGAGTCTGGGCAGTTCTTC	CSARGRTGSESGQFF
TRBV5-1	.	TRBJ1-2	.	TGCGCCAGCAGCCCCGGGGGGGCAGGAAGCTCCTACTACTATGGCTACACCTTC	CASSPGGAGSSYYYGYTF
TRBV7-2	TRBD2	TRBJ2-1	many	TGTGCCAGCAGCTTAGCGCCCGGGGGGGGATACAATGAGCAGTTCTTC	CASSLAPGGGYNEQFF
TRBV28	.	TRBJ2-7	.	TGTGCCAGCACCCCGGACACCGTCTCCTACGAGCAGTACTTC	CASTPDTVSYEQYF
TRBV29-1	.	TRBJ1-4	.	TGCAGCGTTGTGTGGATGTCGAAACTGTTTTTT	CSVVWMSKLFF
TRBV28	.	TRBJ2-7	many	TGTGCCAGCAGCCCTCGGAGCGCCCGCGAGCAGTACTTC	CASSPRSAREQYF
TRBV7-2	TRBD1	TRBJ2-7	few	TGTGCCAGCCTCACCGGGACAGGGGGCTACGAGCAGTACTTC	CASLTGTGGYEQYF
TRBV15	TRBD2	TRBJ2-7	.	TGTGCCACCAGCAGAGACCTAGCGGGGGAGCAGTACTTC	CATSRDLAGEQYF
TRBV6-1	.	TRBJ2-2	.	TGTGCCAGCAGTGAATTCAGGGTTGGGGAGCTGTTTTTT	CASSEFRVGELFF
TRBV12-3/TRBV12-4	.	TRBJ2-1	many	TGTGCCAGCAGTTTTCCAACGAAATTGGATGAGCAGTTCTTC	CASSFPTKLDEQFF
TRBV20-1	.	TRBJ1-5	.	TGCAGTGCCCGGCAGGGACCTCAGCCCCAGCATTTT	CSARQGPQPQHF
TRBV3-1	TRBD1	TRBJ2-7	many	TGTGCCAGCAGCCAAGGGACAGGGTCCTACGAGCAGTACTTC	CASSQGTGSYEQYF
TRBV28	TRBD1	TRBJ1-1	.	TGTGCCAGCCTGACCGGGACAGGGTGGAGAACTGAAGCTTTCTTT	CASLTGTGWRTEAFF
TRBV30	.	TRBJ1-1	few	TGTGCCTGGAGTGATCTGGCGGCCACTGAAGCTTTCTTT	CAWSDLAATEAFF
TRBV28	.	TRBJ2-5	many	TGTGCCAGCAGTTTAAACAGGAGGGCGGGAGAGACCCAGTACTTC	CASSLNRRAGETQYF